The source of this T cell receptor beta chain is a study of Ad26.COV2.S vaccination and SARS-CoV-2 variants. Points from the study as a whole: Total T cell responses, in the TCR breadth and depth analyses, may have been underestimated. Higher spike-specific TCR breadth was found in vaccine recipients than in placebo recipients.

About this clone: What it binds is unknown.

Assay: immunoSEQ multiplex PCR; the TCRdb copy retains only in-frame clones and omits some. The repertoire holds about 350,000 clones, around 90% seen once, with around 4.2% in the top ten. This CDR3 comprises 16 residues. Germline lookup yields CDR1 SGHAT and CDR2 FQNNGV. V lost 0 bases and J lost 1; bases outside the gene matches: 5. The sequences come from peripheral blood, collected after recovery from COVID-19. The V and J genes are TRBV11-2 and TRBJ2-7, with 8 bases aligning to TRBD1. The TCR comes from a human donor who had recovered from COVID-19. The CDR3 DNA is TGTGCCAGCAGCTTAGATCTTAGGACAGGGTCCTACGAGCAGTACTTC. Translation: CASSLDLRTGSYEQYF.